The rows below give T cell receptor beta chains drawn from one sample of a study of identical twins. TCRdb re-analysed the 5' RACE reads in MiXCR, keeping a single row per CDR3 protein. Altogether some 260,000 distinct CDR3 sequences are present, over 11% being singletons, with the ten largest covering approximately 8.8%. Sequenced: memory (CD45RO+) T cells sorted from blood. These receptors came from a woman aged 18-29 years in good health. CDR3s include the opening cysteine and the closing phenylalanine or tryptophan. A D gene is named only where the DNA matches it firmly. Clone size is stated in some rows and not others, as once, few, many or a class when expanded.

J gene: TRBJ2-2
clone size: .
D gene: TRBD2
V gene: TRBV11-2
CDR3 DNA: TGTGCCAGCAGCTTAGTGGCTTACGGGACTAGCGGGAGGCCCCACACCGGGGAGCTGTTTTTT
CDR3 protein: CASSLVAYGTSGRPHTGELFF

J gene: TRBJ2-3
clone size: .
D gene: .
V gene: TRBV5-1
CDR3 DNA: TGCGCCAGCACGTGGGACATTCCCACAGATACGCAGTATTTT
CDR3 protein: CASTWDIPTDTQYF

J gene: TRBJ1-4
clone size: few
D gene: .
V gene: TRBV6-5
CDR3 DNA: TGTGCCAGCAGTTACTCGGACTCAGTGAATGAAAAACTGTTTTTT
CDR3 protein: CASSYSDSVNEKLFF

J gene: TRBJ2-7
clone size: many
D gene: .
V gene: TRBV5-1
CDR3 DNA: TGCGCCAGCAGCCCCGGGGGAGGATACTACGAGCAGTACTTC
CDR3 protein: CASSPGGGYYEQYF

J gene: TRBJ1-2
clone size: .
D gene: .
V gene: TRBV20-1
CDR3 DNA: TGCAGTGCTAGAGGACGGCAAGCTAACTATGGCTACACCTTC
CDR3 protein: CSARGRQANYGYTF

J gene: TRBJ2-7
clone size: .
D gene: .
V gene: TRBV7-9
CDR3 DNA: TGTGCCAGTGCCCAGGGTTACGAGCAGTACTTC
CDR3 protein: CASAQGYEQYF

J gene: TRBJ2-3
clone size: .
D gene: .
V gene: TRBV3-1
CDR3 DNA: TGTGCCAGCAGTCCCCCGGTGAATACGCAGTATTTT
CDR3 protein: CASSPPVNTQYF

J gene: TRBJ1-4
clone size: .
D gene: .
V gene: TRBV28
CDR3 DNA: TGTGCCATAAGACAGACTAATGAAAAACTGTTTTTT
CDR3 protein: CAIRQTNEKLFF

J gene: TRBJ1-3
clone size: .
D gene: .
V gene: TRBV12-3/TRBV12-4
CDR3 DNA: TGTGCCAGCAGTTCGACCTCTGGAAACACCATATATTTT
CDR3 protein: CASSSTSGNTIYF

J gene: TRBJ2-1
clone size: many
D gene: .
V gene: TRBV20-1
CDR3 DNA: TGCAGTGCTAGTGCCCGGGAGTACAATGAGCAGTTCTTC
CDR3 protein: CSASAREYNEQFF

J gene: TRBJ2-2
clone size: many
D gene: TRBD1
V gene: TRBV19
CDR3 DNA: TGTGCCAGTAGAGTCCAGGGGGCTGAAACCGGGGAGCTGTTTTTT
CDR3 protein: CASRVQGAETGELFF

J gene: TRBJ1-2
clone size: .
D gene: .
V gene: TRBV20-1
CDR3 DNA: TGCAGTGCAGCGGAGATCTATGGCTACACCTTC
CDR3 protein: CSAAEIYGYTF

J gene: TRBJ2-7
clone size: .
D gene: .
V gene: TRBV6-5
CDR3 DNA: TGTGCCAGCAGTTACGACCGCTACGAGCAGTACTTC
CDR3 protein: CASSYDRYEQYF

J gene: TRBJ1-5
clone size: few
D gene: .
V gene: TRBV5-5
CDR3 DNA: TGTGCCAGCAGCTTTGCTGACAGCCCCAATCAGCCCCAGCATTTT
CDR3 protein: CASSFADSPNQPQHF

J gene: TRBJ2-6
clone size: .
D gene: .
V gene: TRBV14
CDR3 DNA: TGTGCCAGCAGCCAAGGTCTGGGTCCTGGGGCCAACGTCCTGACTTTC
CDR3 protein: CASSQGLGPGANVLTF

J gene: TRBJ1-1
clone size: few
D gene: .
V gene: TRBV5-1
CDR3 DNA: TGCGCCAGCAGCGTCTCGACAGGCATGAACACTGAAGCTTTCTTT
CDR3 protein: CASSVSTGMNTEAFF

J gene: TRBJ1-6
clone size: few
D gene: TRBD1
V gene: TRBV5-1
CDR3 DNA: TGCGCCAGCAGCGCGGGACAGGGGGCTTATAATTCACCCCTCCACTTT
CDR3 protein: CASSAGQGAYNSPLHF

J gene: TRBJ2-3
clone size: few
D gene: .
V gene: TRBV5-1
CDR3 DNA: TGCGCCAGCAGCATATCGAGGGTCGATACGCAGTATTTT
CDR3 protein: CASSISRVDTQYF

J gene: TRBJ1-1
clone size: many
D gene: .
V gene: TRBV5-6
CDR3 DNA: TGTGCCAGCAGCCGTAGGAACACTGAAGCTTTCTTT
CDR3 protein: CASSRRNTEAFF

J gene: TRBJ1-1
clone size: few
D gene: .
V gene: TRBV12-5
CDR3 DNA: TGTGCTAGTGGTTTATTTAAGAACACTGAAGCTTTCTTT
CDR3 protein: CASGLFKNTEAFF